The 21 T cell receptor beta chains below all came from one sample that was sequenced in a study of Tregs in tolerant kidney transplant recipients. Assay used: immunoSEQ multiplex PCR; TCRdb lists only in-frame clones, some missing. Of some 64,000 clones in the sample, 98% were seen once. Sample: Tregs from blood, taken before the transplant. Receptor source: a human donor who received a combined kidney and bone marrow transplant.

The V call is TRBV10-1, the J call TRBJ2-1; 7 bases fit TRBD2. The CDR3 is 14 amino acids. CDR1 is WNHNN, CDR2 SYGVQD, per germline (reference sequence). Trimming removed 2 bases from V and 6 bases from J; junction bases left unmatched: 4. The CDR3 DNA reads as TGCGCCAGCAGTGAGAACGGGGGGAGCAATGAGCAGTTCTTC. Residues: CASSENGGSNEQFF.

The J gene is TRBJ2-5, the V gene TRBV2; TRBD2 agrees at 9 bases. Germline V gene lookup returns CDR1 SNHLY and CDR2 FYNNEI. The CDR3 covers 15 residues. V lost 7 bases and J lost 2; bases outside the gene matches: 8. The CDR3 region has the DNA TGTGCCAGCATGCCCCGACTAGCGGCTCAAGAGACCCAGTACTTC. Its translation: CASMPRLAAQETQYF.

Only one count was recorded for this clone. This chain connects TRBV28 to TRBJ1-2; tentative D call: TRBD1 (6 bases). CDR1 and CDR2 from the germline V gene are MDHEN and SYDVKM. The CDR3 contains 13 residues. V lost 6 bases to trimming and J lost 3 bases, with 11 bases between them. The chain's CDR3 is CASRRDNYYGYTF. The CDR3 DNA reads as TGTGCCAGCAGACGGGACAACTACTATGGCTACACCTTC.

V is TRBV29-1 and J is TRBJ2-1; 9 bases align to TRBD2. This CDR3 has 12 amino acids. Germline assignment: CDR1 SQVTM and CDR2 ANQGSEA. Trimming cost V 6 bases and J 9 bases; bases outside gene matches: 6. CDR3 amino acids: CSVQTSGGEQFF. DNA for the CDR3: TGCAGCGTCCAGACTAGCGGTGGTGAGCAGTTCTTC.

The CDR3 sequence is CASSLRTLTSGGPYNEQFF. In DNA form, the CDR3 reads TGTGCCAGCAGCCTTCGCACTCTGACTAGCGGGGGACCCTACAATGAGCAGTTCTTC. The chain joins TRBV7-9 to TRBJ2-1; TRBD2 matches at 12 bases. CDR3 length equals 19 residues. Germline assignment: CDR1 SEHNR and CDR2 FQNEAQ (reference sequence). The ends lost 5 bases at V and 2 bases at J; junction bases unmatched: 13.

The chain carries TRBV5-1 and TRBJ2-2; 9 positions agree with TRBD2. Germline CDR1 reads SGHRS; CDR2 reads YFSETQ. V shed 4 bases, J shed 8 bases, and the junction held 12 bases outside the gene matches. This CDR3 has 16 residues. CDR3 coding DNA: TGCGCCAGCAGCCCGCCGGTTGGACTAGCGTCAGGGGAGCTGTTTTTT. This sequence encodes CASSPPVGLASGELFF.

This rearrangement joins TRBV5-4 to TRBJ2-3; D is uncertain. Trimming stripped 3 bases from V and 0 bases from J, with 11 bases between. Germline loops: CDR1 SGHNT, CDR2 YYREEE (reference sequence). The length of the CDR3 is 15 residues. Here the CDR3 DNA reads TGTGCCAGCAGCTCCAAATACTCTAGCACAGATACGCAGTATTTT. It specifies CASSSKYSSTDTQYF. Filled out from reference TRBV5-4 and TRBJ2-3, the complete variable domain reads ETGVTQSPTHLIKTRGQQVTLRCSSQSGHNTVSWYQQALGQGPQFIFQYYREEENGRGNFPPRFSGLQFPNYSSELNVNALELDDSALYLCASSSKYSSTDTQYFGPGTRLTVL.

CDR3 DNA: TGTGCCAGCAGCTTAACGGGGACAGTTGGGGAGCTGTTTTTT. Its translation is CASSLTGTVGELFF. The rearrangement uses TRBV7-3 and TRBJ2-2; 7 bases agree with TRBD1. V was pared by 0 bases and J by 8 bases, with 3 bases of the junction left unmatched. CDR1 and CDR2 from the germline V gene are SGHTA and FQGTGA. This CDR3 region has 14 residues. Based on the CDR3 plus reference TRBV7-3 and TRBJ2-2, the full variable domain is GAGVSQTPSNKVTEKGKYVELRCDPISGHTALYWYRQSLGQGPEFLIYFQGTGAADDSGLPNDRFFAVRPEGSVSTLKIQRTERGDSAVYLCASSLTGTVGELFFGEGSRLTVL.

This chain connects TRBV11-2 to TRBJ2-5, with 13 bases that match TRBD2. Germline CDR1 reads SGHAT; CDR2 reads FQNNGV. CDR3 length: 17 amino acids. After removal of 5 bases from V and 5 bases from J, the junction contained 11 bases not matched to a gene. CDR3: CASSRGLAGSRGETQYF. CDR3 coding DNA: TGTGCCAGCAGCCGGGGACTAGCGGGATCCCGGGGGGAGACCCAGTACTTC.

The chain has TRBV28 and TRBJ2-5; 14 bases align to TRBD2. J was trimmed by 4 bases and V by 6 bases; bases with no gene match: 7. Germline loops: CDR1 MDHEN, CDR2 SYDVKM. CDR3 length: 16 residues. The CDR3 loop is CASRWTSGGRGETQYF. Here the CDR3 DNA reads TGTGCCAGCAGGTGGACTAGCGGGGGGAGGGGAGAGACCCAGTACTTC.

J is TRBJ1-2 and V is TRBV7-8; D gene ambiguous. This CDR3 comprises 13 residues. Between the trimmed V and J ends, which lost 3 bases and 2 bases, there was a span of 7 bases. CDR1 is SGHVS and CDR2 is FQNEAQ in the germline V gene. CDR3 sequence: CASSFSRNYGYTF. Here the CDR3 DNA reads TGTGCCAGCAGCTTTAGTCGGAACTATGGCTACACCTTC. The whole variable domain, filled in from reference TRBV7-8 and TRBJ1-2, reads GAGVSQSPRYKVAKRGQDVALRCDPISGHVSLFWYQQALGQGPEFLTYFQNEAQLDKSGLPSDRFFAERPEGSVSTLKIQRTQQEDSAVYLCASSFSRNYGYTFGSGTRLTVV.

As DNA, the CDR3 is TGTGCCAGCACCTCCGGGCAGGGCTACGAGCAGTACTTC. Translation gives CASTSGQGYEQYF. V gene TRBV28 combines with J gene TRBJ2-7, with D possibly TRBD1 on 5 matching bases. This CDR3 has 13 residues. CDR1 and CDR2 (germline): MDHEN, SYDVKM. Trimming removed 7 bases from V and 3 bases from J, with 13 bases in between. Drawing the rest from reference TRBV28 and TRBJ2-7, the complete variable domain is DVKVTQSSRYLVKRTGEKVFLECVQDMDHENMFWYRQDPGLGLRLIYFSYDVKMKEKGDIPEGYSVSREKKERFSLILESASTNQTSMYLCASTSGQGYEQYFGPGTRLTVT.

This clone was observed a handful of times. The V call is TRBV10-3, the J call TRBJ2-1, with TRBD1 identical over 8 bases. The CDR3 sequence is 13 residues long. Germline V lookup: CDR1 ENHRY, CDR2 SYGVKD. Unmatched junction bases numbered 7, after V lost 8 bases and J lost 7 bases. The CDR3 DNA is TGTGCCATCCAGGGACAGGAGAAGAATGAGCAGTTCTTC. This translates into CAIQGQEKNEQFF.

This clone came up once. The chain employs TRBV5-1 and TRBJ2-3; 9 nucleotides agree with TRBD2. Germline V lookup: CDR1 SGHRS, CDR2 YFSETQ. With 2 bases clipped from V and 0 bases from J, the junction kept 4 bases outside the gene matches. The CDR3 has 16 amino acids. Here the CDR3 DNA reads TGCGCCAGCAGCTTACCTAGCGGGACTAGCACAGATACGCAGTATTTT. Its translation: CASSLPSGTSTDTQYF.

CDR3 loop: CASKKSGRAAPDQFF. The CDR3 bases are TGTGCCAGTAAGAAGAGCGGGAGGGCGGCCCCTGACCAGTTCTTC. The V gene is TRBV19, the J gene TRBJ2-1; the match to TRBD2 covers 10 bases. V gave up 7 bases and J gave up 13 bases; unmatched junction bases: 16. CDR3 size: 15 residues. Germline V gives CDR1 LNHDA, CDR2 SQIVND (reference sequence).

The chain has TRBV18 and TRBJ1-1; 9 positions match TRBD1. Trimming removed 6 bases from V and 7 bases from J; junction bases left unmatched: 3. Looked up from germline, CDR1 is KGHSH and CDR2 is LQKENI. This CDR3 comprises 12 residues. The chain's CDR3 is CASSQGQGEAFF. The CDR3 DNA reads as TGTGCCAGCTCCCAGGGACAGGGTGAAGCTTTCTTT.

The chain joins TRBV14 to TRBJ2-2; 9 nucleotides line up with TRBD2. The CDR3 is 17 residues long. CDR1 is SGHDN and CDR2 is FVKESK in the germline V gene. V dropped 1 base and J dropped 4; count of bases not matched to a gene: 7. The CDR3 coding sequence is TGTGCCAGCAGCCAAGTTTCTAGCGGGATTTTCACCGGGGAGCTGTTTTTT. It specifies CASSQVSSGIFTGELFF. Drawing the rest from reference TRBV14 and TRBJ2-2, the complete variable domain is EAGVTQFPSHSVIEKGQTVTLRCDPISGHDNLYWYRRVMGKEIKFLLHFVKESKQDESGMPNNRFLAERTGGTYSTLKVQPAELEDSGVYFCASSQVSSGIFTGELFFGEGSRLTVL.

The chain links TRBV11-3 to TRBJ2-1; possibly TRBD2 for D (7 bases). The CDR3 has 13 residues. V lost 6 bases to trimming and J lost 9 bases, with 15 bases between them. Germline V gene sequence: CDR1 SGHNT, CDR2 YENEEA. The CDR3 sequence: CASSQQRGGEQFF. CDR3 sequence (DNA): TGTGCCAGCAGTCAACAAAGGGGGGGTGAGCAGTTCTTC. Full variable domain (remainder filled in from reference TRBV11-3 and TRBJ2-1): EAGVVQSPRYKIIEKKQPVAFWCNPISGHNTLYWYLQNLGQGPELLIRYENEEAVDDSQLPKDRFSAERLKGVDSTLKIQPAELGDSAVYLCASSQQRGGEQFFGPGTRLTVL.

The chain has TRBV10-2 and TRBJ1-2, with D possibly being TRBD1 (5 bases). V was trimmed by 3 bases and J by 8 bases, leaving 16 bases between them. The V gene's germline CDR1 is WSHSY and CDR2 SAAADI. The CDR3 sequence is 14 residues long. The CDR3 DNA sequence: TGCGCCAGCAGTGATCGGCAGGGAACGTCCGGCTACACCTTC. This translates into CASSDRQGTSGYTF.

The rearrangement links TRBV7-9 to TRBJ1-5; no reliable D call. V dropped 5 bases and J dropped 7 bases, with 15 bases sitting between them. Germline-derived CDR1 and CDR2 are SEHNR and FQNEAQ (reference sequence). The CDR3 is made up of 14 amino acids. The CDR3 region is CASSPTAQRQPQHF. In DNA, the CDR3 is TGTGCCAGCAGCCCCACGGCACAGCGGCAGCCCCAGCATTTT.

This clone was found once. V is TRBV6-1 and J is TRBJ2-7; 12 positions agree with TRBD1. Germline V gene lookup returns CDR1 MNHNS and CDR2 SASEGT. The ends lost 6 bases at V and 7 bases at J; junction bases unmatched: 7. CDR3 length: 14 residues. The CDR3 DNA follows: TGTGCCAGCAGGACCGGGACAGGGGGCGGGGAGCAGTACTTC. Residues: CASRTGTGGGEQYF.